Listed below are T cell receptor beta chains from one sample, sequenced in a study of blood T cell repertoires in COVID-19. Generated by immunoSEQ multiplex PCR, the TCRdb table keeps only in-frame clones and is missing some. Of about 220,000 clones listed, about 91% are singletons. The sequenced sample was PBMCs or T cells enriched from blood (not recorded which). These receptors came from a woman between 50 and 59 years old with acute COVID-19. CDR3s include the opening cysteine and the closing phenylalanine or tryptophan. The D gene is left open where the match is weak. Size is stated for part of the rows, as once, few or many counts, or as a class when the clone is expanded.

>-|-|TRBV9|TRBJ2-3
CASSVVPRSDTQYF
TGTGCCAGCAGCGTAGTTCCGCGGTCAGATACGCAGTATTTT
>-|-|TRBV29-1|TRBJ1-2
CSVAGAGAWGYTF
TGCAGCGTTGCTGGGGCAGGGGCCTGGGGCTACACCTTC
>-|-|TRBV4-1|TRBJ2-4
CASSPVLAKPAKNIQYF
TGCGCCAGCAGCCCTGTTCTAGCAAAACCAGCCAAAAACATTCAGTACTTC
>-|-|TRBV3-1/TRBV3-2|TRBJ1-2
CASSPGGDGYTF
TGTGCCAGCAGCCCGGGGGGGGATGGCTACACCTTC
>-|-|TRBV6-4|TRBJ1-6
CASSDGVDRRLYF
TGTGCCAGCAGTGACGGAGTGGACAGACGCCTCTACTTT
>-|-|TRBV2|TRBJ2-1
CASREFPGQIYNEQFF
TGTGCCAGCAGGGAATTTCCGGGACAAATCTACAATGAGCAGTTCTTC
>-|TRBD1|TRBV24-1|TRBJ2-4
CATSEAGQGGGNIQYF
TGTGCCACCAGTGAGGCGGGACAGGGGGGGGGAAACATTCAGTACTTC
>few|TRBD1|TRBV19|TRBJ2-7
CASSPKGTGAHEQYF
TGTGCCAGTAGTCCAAAGGGGACAGGGGCCCACGAGCAGTACTTC
>-|-|TRBV28|TRBJ1-6
CASTTGYNSPLHF
TGTGCCAGCACTACAGGTTATAATTCACCCCTCCACTTT
>-|TRBD2|TRBV6-6|TRBJ2-1
CASSYRGTSKRGVGNEQFF
TGTGCCAGCAGCTACCGTGGGACTAGCAAGCGGGGGGTGGGCAATGAGCAGTTCTTC
>few|TRBD1|TRBV6-5|TRBJ2-7
CASLPGQGSYEQYF
TGTGCCAGCCTTCCGGGACAGGGATCCTACGAGCAGTACTTC
>-|-|TRBV7-2|TRBJ2-6
CASSITGSGANVLTF
TGTGCCAGCAGCATTACAGGCTCTGGGGCCAACGTCCTGACTTTC
>-|TRBD1|TRBV28|TRBJ1-1
CASSIDRVGTEAFF
TGTGCCAGCAGTATAGACAGGGTAGGCACTGAAGCTTTCTTT
>-|-|TRBV2|TRBJ1-1
CASRGQGMNTEAFF
TGTGCCAGCAGAGGGCAGGGGATGAACACTGAAGCTTTCTTT
>-|TRBD1|TRBV7-9|TRBJ2-1
CASSQKGASYNEQFF
TGTGCCAGCAGCCAAAAGGGGGCCTCCTACAATGAGCAGTTCTTC
>-|-|TRBV19|TRBJ2-2
CASSSPTTGTGELFF
TGTGCCAGTAGTTCTCCAACCACGGGGACCGGGGAGCTGTTTTTT
>-|-|TRBV30|TRBJ1-1
CAWSREVSVTEAFF
TGTGCCTGGTCCAGGGAGGTATCGGTCACTGAAGCTTTCTTT
>once|-|TRBV27|TRBJ2-2
CASSLYGQRELFF
TGTGCCAGCAGTTTATATGGACAACGGGAGCTGTTTTTT
>-|-|TRBV6-4|TRBJ2-3
CASSTGSRTDTQYF
TGTGCCAGCAGCACCGGGAGCCGCACAGATACGCAGTATTTT
>-|TRBD1|TRBV2|TRBJ2-5
CASSENRGTSPLETQYF
TGTGCCAGCAGTGAAAACAGGGGCACTAGTCCCTTGGAGACCCAGTACTTC
>-|-|TRBV6-1|TRBJ1-6
CASSERSRYNSPLHF
TGTGCCAGCAGTGAAAGGAGCCGCTATAATTCACCCCTCCACTTT
>-|-|TRBV5-1|TRBJ2-7
CASSLGDNIYEQYF
TGCGCCAGCAGCTTGGGGGACAATATCTACGAGCAGTACTTC
>-|-|TRBV5-4|TRBJ2-2
CASSLDFSRPGELFF
TGTGCCAGCAGCTTGGATTTCTCCAGGCCCGGGGAGCTGTTTTTT
>once|TRBD1|TRBV11-2|TRBJ1-1
CASSLAGGREAFF
TGTGCCAGCAGCTTGGCAGGGGGTAGGGAAGCTTTCTTT
>-|TRBD2|TRBV20-1|TRBJ2-7
CSASESSGYPYEQYF
TGCAGTGCTAGTGAGTCTAGCGGGTATCCCTACGAGCAGTACTTC
>-|TRBD1|TRBV27|TRBJ1-4
CASSLAQGTGQREKLFF
TGTGCCAGCAGTTTGGCTCAGGGGACAGGGCAACGAGAAAAACTGTTTTTT
>-|-|TRBV5-8|TRBJ1-1
CASSLNRLTEAFF
TGTGCCAGCAGCTTGAACCGACTGACTGAAGCTTTCTTT
>-|TRBD1|TRBV18|TRBJ2-3
CASSPQDRLDTQYF
TGTGCCAGCTCACCACAGGACAGGCTGGATACGCAGTATTTT
>-|-|TRBV5-1|TRBJ2-1
CASRLSIILYNEQFF
TGCGCCAGCCGCCTCTCAATAATACTTTACAATGAGCAGTTCTTC
>-|TRBD2|TRBV27|TRBJ2-7
CASSPAGLASYEQYF
TGTGCCAGCAGTCCCGCGGGACTAGCTTCCTACGAGCAGTACTTC
>-|TRBD2|TRBV6-5|TRBJ2-5
CASSYSGRGYQETQYF
TGTGCCAGCAGTTACTCCGGGAGGGGGTACCAAGAGACCCAGTACTTC
>-|TRBD1|TRBV19|TRBJ1-2
CASSKRTITGDGGYTF
TGTGCCAGTAGTAAACGCACCATAACAGGGGATGGTGGCTACACCTTC
>-|-|TRBV7-9|TRBJ1-5
CASSFRGQPQHF
TGTGCCAGCAGCTTTAGGGGACAGCCCCAGCATTTT
>once|-|TRBV7-2|TRBJ1-5
CASSLYPGSDYSNQPQHF
TGTGCCAGCAGCTTATACCCAGGATCCGATTATAGCAATCAGCCCCAGCATTTT
>-|-|TRBV28|TRBJ2-2
CASSRRGTGELFF
TGTGCCAGCAGTCGCCGGGGCACCGGGGAGCTGTTTTTT
>-|TRBD2|TRBV27|TRBJ2-3
CASSRLLGREKDTQYF
TGTGCCAGCAGTCGACTCTTGGGGAGGGAGAAAGATACGCAGTATTTT
>-|-|TRBV9|TRBJ2-5
CASSVGGRETQYF
TGTGCCAGCAGCGTAGGGGGGAGGGAGACCCAGTACTTC
>-|-|TRBV6-6|TRBJ1-2
CASSPPPGGAYGYTF
TGTGCCAGCAGTCCTCCCCCCGGAGGGGCGTATGGCTACACCTTC
>-|TRBD2|TRBV7-2|TRBJ2-3
CASSFVAGAVDSDTQYF
TGTGCCAGCAGCTTTGTAGCGGGAGCCGTAGATTCAGATACGCAGTATTTT
>-|-|TRBV7-6|TRBJ2-7
CASSLGWETYEQYF
TGTGCCAGCAGCTTAGGTTGGGAGACCTACGAGCAGTACTTC
>once|TRBD2|TRBV10-3|TRBJ2-3
CAISESGGGPQDTQYF
TGTGCCATCAGTGAGTCGGGGGGAGGGCCCCAAGATACGCAGTATTTT
>-|-|TRBV13|TRBJ1-6
CASSGRGDPNSPLHF
TGTGCCAGCAGCGGCCGGGGGGACCCCAATTCACCCCTCCACTTT
>-|-|TRBV7-2|TRBJ1-2
CASSLAGGFNYGYTF
TGTGCCAGCAGCCTAGCCGGGGGATTTAACTATGGCTACACCTTC
>-|-|TRBV28|TRBJ2-3
CASSDRDNRYTDTQYF
TGTGCCAGCAGCGACCGGGACAACCGATACACAGATACGCAGTATTTT
>-|-|TRBV6-5|TRBJ2-2
CASSYITRFTGELFF
TGTGCCAGCAGTTACATTACTAGATTCACCGGGGAGCTGTTTTTT
>-|TRBD2|TRBV27|TRBJ2-1
CASIGLAGVGEQFF
TGTGCCAGCATCGGACTAGCGGGAGTTGGGGAGCAGTTCTTC
>-|-|TRBV24-1|TRBJ1-5
CATGPSGFNQPQHF
TGTGCCACCGGGCCATCGGGGTTCAATCAGCCCCAGCATTTT
>-|TRBD1|TRBV7-9|TRBJ2-7
CASSRQGNEQYF
TGTGCCAGCAGCAGACAGGGTAACGAGCAGTACTTC
>-|-|TRBV5-1|TRBJ2-1
CASSRGGSDEQFF
TGCGCCAGCAGCCGTGGGGGCTCTGATGAGCAGTTCTTC
>-|TRBD2|TRBV30|TRBJ2-7
CAWSIGTSYDEQYF
TGTGCCTGGAGTATAGGGACTAGTTACGACGAGCAGTACTTC
>-|TRBD2|TRBV2|TRBJ2-5
CASSASGRQETQYF
TGTGCCAGCAGTGCTAGCGGGAGGCAAGAGACCCAGTACTTC
>-|TRBD1|TRBV5-6|TRBJ1-5
CASSSVQDRARGQPQHF
TGTGCCAGCAGCTCCGTACAGGACAGGGCGAGGGGCCAGCCCCAGCATTTT
>-|-|TRBV2|TRBJ2-7
CASSRTVRSYEQYF
TGTGCCAGCAGTCGGACAGTCCGCTCCTACGAGCAGTACTTC
>-|TRBD2|TRBV27|TRBJ2-3
CASSLGGARTGTQYF
TGTGCCAGCAGTCTCGGGGGGGCACGTACTGGGACGCAGTATTTT
>-|TRBD1|TRBV7-7|TRBJ2-2
CASSSGQGYTGELFF
TGTGCTAGCAGCTCGGGACAGGGGTACACCGGGGAGCTGTTTTTT
>-|TRBD1|TRBV27|TRBJ2-5
CASSLGQAQAQYF
TGTGCCAGCAGTTTAGGACAGGCCCAGGCCCAGTACTTC
>-|TRBD2|TRBV7-8|TRBJ2-2
CASSSFLGLAGAGELFF
TGTGCCAGCAGCTCCTTCTTGGGACTAGCGGGAGCCGGGGAGCTGTTTTTT
>-|-|TRBV27|TRBJ1-5
CASSFGQSNQPQHF
TGTGCCAGCAGTTTCGGACAGTCCAATCAGCCCCAGCATTTT
>-|-|TRBV3-1/TRBV3-2|TRBJ1-6
CASSHQAYNSPLHF
TGTGCCAGCAGCCATCAGGCCTATAATTCACCCCTCCACTTT